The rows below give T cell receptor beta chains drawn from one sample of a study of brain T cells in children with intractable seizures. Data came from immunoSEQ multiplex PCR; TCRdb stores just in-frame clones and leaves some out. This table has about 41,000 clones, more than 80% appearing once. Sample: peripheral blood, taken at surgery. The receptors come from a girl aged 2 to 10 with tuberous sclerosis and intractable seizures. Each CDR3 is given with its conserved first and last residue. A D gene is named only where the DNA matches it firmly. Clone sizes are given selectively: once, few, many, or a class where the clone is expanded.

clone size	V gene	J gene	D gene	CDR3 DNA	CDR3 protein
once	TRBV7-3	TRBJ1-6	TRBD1	TGTGCCAGCAGCTTAAGGGACAGGGGATATAATTCACCCCTCCACTTT	CASSLRDRGYNSPLHF
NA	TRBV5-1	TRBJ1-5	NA	TGCGCCAGCAGGTCCCGGGAGGATCAGCCCCAGCATTTT	CASRSREDQPQHF
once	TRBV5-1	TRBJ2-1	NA	TGCGCCAGCAATCCCCCCCGGGGGAGGAAGGATGAGCAGTTCTTC	CASNPPRGRKDEQFF
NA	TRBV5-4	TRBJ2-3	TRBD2	TGTGCCAGCCAAGACGGCGGGGGTGCAGATACGCAGTATTTT	CASQDGGGADTQYF
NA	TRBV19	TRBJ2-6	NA	TGTGCCAGTAGTACAGGGTCTGGGGCCAACGTCCTGACTTTC	CASSTGSGANVLTF
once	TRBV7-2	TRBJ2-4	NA	TGTGCCAGCAGCCTAGGGTGGGGAAACATTCAGTACTTC	CASSLGWGNIQYF
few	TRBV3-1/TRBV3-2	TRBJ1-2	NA	TGTGCCAGCAGCCAAGCCCCAGGTCCCAGGGGCCGTGGTGGCTACACCTTC	CASSQAPGPRGRGGYTF
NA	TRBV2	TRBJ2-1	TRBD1	TGTGCCAGCAGTTCACAGGGGGCGCGGTTCTTC	CASSSQGARFF
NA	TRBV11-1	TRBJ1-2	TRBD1	TGTGCCAGCAGCTCTATGACAGGGACCTATGGCTACACCTTC	CASSSMTGTYGYTF
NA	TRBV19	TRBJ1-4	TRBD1	TGTGCCAGTTGTAGAGGACAGGGTAGTTTGGGATCTAATGAAAAACTGTTTTTT	CASCRGQGSLGSNEKLFF
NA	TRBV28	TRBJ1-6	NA	TGTGCCAGCAGTTTGCTTGGGAGAGTGACTAATTCACCCCTCCACTTT	CASSLLGRVTNSPLHF
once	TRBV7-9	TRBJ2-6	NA	TGTGCCAGCAGCTTAACAGGGTCAGGGGCCAACGTCCTGACTTTC	CASSLTGSGANVLTF
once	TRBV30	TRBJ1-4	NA	TGTGCCTGGAGTGTACGAGGTGAAAAACTGTTTTTT	CAWSVRGEKLFF
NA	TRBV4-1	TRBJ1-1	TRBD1	TGCGCCAGCAGCCAAGAAGGGACAGGTGCCGAAGCTTTCTTT	CASSQEGTGAEAFF
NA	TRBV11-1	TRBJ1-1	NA	TGTGCCAGCAGCTTAGACTTGAACACTGAAGCTTTCTTT	CASSLDLNTEAFF
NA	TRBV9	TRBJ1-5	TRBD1	TGTGCCAGCAGCGTAGGTACAGGGGGATATCAGCCCCAGCATTTT	CASSVGTGGYQPQHF
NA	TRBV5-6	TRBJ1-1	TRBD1	TGTGCCAGCAGCTTGGGGGGACAGGGCAACGAAGCTTTCTTT	CASSLGGQGNEAFF
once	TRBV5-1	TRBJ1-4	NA	TGCGCCAGCAGCTCCCAGCATTCAACTAATGAAAAACTGTTTTTT	CASSSQHSTNEKLFF
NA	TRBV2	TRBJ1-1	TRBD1	TGTGCCAGCAGTAGGGGACAGAAGAACACTGAAGCTTTCTTT	CASSRGQKNTEAFF
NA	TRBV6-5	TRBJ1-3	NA	TGTGCCAGCAGTTCCCAAACCGGGAAAACTGGAAACACCATATATTTT	CASSSQTGKTGNTIYF
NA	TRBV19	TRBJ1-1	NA	TGTGCCAGTAGAAAAGGGGGGGGACACATGTCCCCGAACACTGAAGCTTTCTTT	CASRKGGGHMSPNTEAFF
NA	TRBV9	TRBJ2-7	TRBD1	TGTGCCAGCAGCCTTACAGGGGGGAGCTACGAGCAGTACTTC	CASSLTGGSYEQYF
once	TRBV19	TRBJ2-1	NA	TGTGCCAGTAGTCCAGGGCAGATTCATGGAGGTGAGCAGTTCTTC	CASSPGQIHGGEQFF
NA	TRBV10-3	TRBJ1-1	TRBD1	TGTGCCATCAGTGTCGAGGGGGCAGGGACGAACACTGAAGCTTTCTTT	CAISVEGAGTNTEAFF
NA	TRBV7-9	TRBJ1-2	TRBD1	TGTGCCAGCAGCCTTGAGTCGTGGGGACAGCCAAACTATGGCTACACCTTC	CASSLESWGQPNYGYTF
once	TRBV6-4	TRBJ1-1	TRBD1	TGTGCCAGCAGTGACTCGACAGGGGAGAACACTGAAGCTTTCTTT	CASSDSTGENTEAFF
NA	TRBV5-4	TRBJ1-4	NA	TGTGCCAGCAGCTTGAACCAGAATGAAAAACTGTTTTTT	CASSLNQNEKLFF
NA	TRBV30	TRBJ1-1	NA	TGTGCCTGGAGTGTACTCGGAGCCATGAACACTGAAGCTTTCTTT	CAWSVLGAMNTEAFF
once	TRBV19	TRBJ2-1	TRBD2	TGTGCCAGTAGTAGAACCCTGGGAGGGTCCTACAATGAGCAGTTCTTC	CASSRTLGGSYNEQFF
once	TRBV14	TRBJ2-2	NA	TGTGCCAGCAGCCAAGGGTATTATCCTTTTCGACCGAACAACACCGGGGAGCTGTTTTTT	CASSQGYYPFRPNNTGELFF
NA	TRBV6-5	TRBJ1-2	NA	TGTGCCAGCAGCGGGCGGAACTATGGCTACACCTTC	CASSGRNYGYTF
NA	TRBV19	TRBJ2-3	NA	TGTGCCAGTAGTTTCGGCCCCACAGATACGCAGTATTTT	CASSFGPTDTQYF
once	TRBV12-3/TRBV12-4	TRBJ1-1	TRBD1	TGTGCCAGCACCTCCGTGGGACAGCTGGCTTTCTTT	CASTSVGQLAFF
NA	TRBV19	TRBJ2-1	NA	TGTGCCAGTAGTATAGGCGGTAGCGGTTACAATGAGCAGTTCTTC	CASSIGGSGYNEQFF
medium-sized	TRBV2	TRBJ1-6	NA	TGTGCCAGCAGCTACAGGCCAAACTATAATTCACCCCTCCACTTT	CASSYRPNYNSPLHF
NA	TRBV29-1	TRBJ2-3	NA	TGCAGCGTTGAAGACTCAATCCGCACAGATACGCAGTATTTT	CSVEDSIRTDTQYF
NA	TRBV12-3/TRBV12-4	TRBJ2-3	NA	TGTGCCAGCAGTTGGGGAGGGGGAGATACGCAGTATTTT	CASSWGGGDTQYF
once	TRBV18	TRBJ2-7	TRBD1	TGTGCCAGCTCATCAGCGACAGGGGATTACGAGCAGTACTTC	CASSSATGDYEQYF
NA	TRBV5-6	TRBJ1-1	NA	TGTGCCAGCAGTCTACGGACAGTCCCTGGCACTGAAGCTTTCTTT	CASSLRTVPGTEAFF
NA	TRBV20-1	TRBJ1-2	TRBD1	TGCAGTGCTAGGACAGGGTCTGGCTACACCTTC	CSARTGSGYTF
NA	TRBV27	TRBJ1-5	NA	TGTGCCAGCAGTTTAAACAGCCTTAATAGCAATCAGCCCCAGCATTTT	CASSLNSLNSNQPQHF
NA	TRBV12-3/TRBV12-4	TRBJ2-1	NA	TGTGCCAGCAGTTATACAGGGTATGAGCAGTTCTTC	CASSYTGYEQFF
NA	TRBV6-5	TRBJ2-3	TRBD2	TGTGCCAGCAGGAAACTAGCGGGGGTAGGAGATACGCAGTATTTT	CASRKLAGVGDTQYF
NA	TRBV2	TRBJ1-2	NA	TGTGCCAGCCTCCAGCGACAGATGCGACAGGCTGGTGGCTACACCTTC	CASLQRQMRQAGGYTF
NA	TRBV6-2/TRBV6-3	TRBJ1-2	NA	TGTGCCAGCAGTCTCTGGATAGGGAGGAATGGCTACACCTTC	CASSLWIGRNGYTF
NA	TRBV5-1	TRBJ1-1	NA	TGCGCCAGCAGCTTGGCGCCAGGGGACCTGAACACTGAAGCTTTCTTT	CASSLAPGDLNTEAFF